This T cell receptor beta chain emerged from a study of cytomegalovirus exposure and HLA in healthy donors. Broader study findings: Further analysis, carried out later, found HLA-associated TCR beta chains more clonally expanded than equally common other chains. Some V segments (TRBV6-2 and TRBV6-3 among them) were excluded as indistinguishable.

This clone was observed once. Antigen unknown. Primers included in the PCR were 60 Vbeta and 13 Jbeta primers. The protocol was immunoSEQ multiplex PCR, while the TCRdb copy is restricted to in-frame clones and leaves out a portion. The sample holds under 100,000 clones, 70% to 85% seen once. CDR1 is SNHLY and CDR2 is FYNNEI in the germline V gene. The CDR3 spans 15 residues. Though probably carrying unrecorded immune exposures, donors were nominally healthy at sampling. The clonotype comes from a human donor in good health. J is TRBJ2-5 and V is TRBV2; 7 nucleotides align to TRBD2. The tail of the sequence fits TRBJ2-7 better, so the J call may be wrong. Material for sequencing was PBMCs. CDR3: CASRYASGISYEQYF. In nucleotides, the CDR3 is TGTGCCAGCAGATATGCTAGCGGCATTTCCTACGAGCAGTACTTC.